Sequencing of this T cell receptor beta chain was carried out in a study of cytomegalovirus exposure and HLA in healthy donors (dated by TCRdb to the late 2010s). Background for the entire study: An earlier analysis of some 500 of the donors reported about 250 Gb of sequence data and 120 million or so unique TCR beta sequences from around 200 million T cells. About 330 gigabases of sequencing data and around 90 million unique TCR sequences made up an early release that covered several hundred HLA-typed donors. Of the roughly 400 genotyped donors, 81% were placed in the genetic ancestry cluster associated with self-reported Caucasian donors. The study aimed to test whether signatures of past pathogen exposure could be identified by cataloging public T cell receptors. The study profiled the T cell repertoires of about 720 subjects by immunosequencing and related them to cytomegalovirus serostatus. Besides the first cohort of roughly 660 subjects, a separate validation cohort made up of 120 different subjects was used. To predict cytomegalovirus infection status, the study combined high-throughput TCR immunosequencing, statistical association of individual TCRs with disease status, and machine learning. A later analysis re-examined previously published TCR beta repertoires from around 670 donors and added high-resolution HLA genotyping to investigate patterns of TCR occurrence. Rather than drawing on any new phenotypic data, the later analysis identified candidate immune exposures from TCR beta sequences and the way those sequences occurred across donors. An earlier analysis of 500 to 750 of the donors applied high-throughput TCR beta sequencing to assess whether each TCR beta V gene segment acted as functional or pseudogenic. Donor age, sex, ethnicity and CMV serostatus were collected together with the repertoire data. A later genetic analysis took genome-wide SNP genotypes for about 65% of the 666 donors and used that subset as a discovery cohort. All discovery cohort repertoires had been generated on a single sequencing platform. Class I and class II HLA loci were covered by the typing at four-digit resolution. Typing coverage differed by locus: A, B, C, DRB1 and DQB1 were typed in roughly 620-640 donors, DQA1 in about 500, DPA1 in around 610, and DPB1 in 400 to 480. Five DR-DQ haplotypes were treated as single units for association and clustering because of strong linkage in the cohort. Among over 350 genotyped donors of the cohort, an average of approximately 240,000 unique TCR beta nucleotide sequences were sequenced per donor, roughly 18% of them non-productive. General study outcomes and caveats: A few of the identified cytomegalovirus-associated TCR beta chains were confirmed in vitro to be specific for cytomegalovirus antigens. Because counts were too low, roughly 16 rarely observed V segments, including chromosome 9 orphons, were left out of the earlier analysis of some 640 of the donors. A later analysis found that TCR association rates varied across HLA loci, with DRB1 alleles showing the most associated TCRs and HLA-C alleles the fewest. For the cohort, immune exposure information was limited to CMV serostatus. A group of highly shared sequence variants was considered likely to be a technical artifact of the sequencing pipeline. At a false discovery rate of 0.05, a later analysis linked under 20,000 TCR beta sequences to specific HLA alleles. In this cohort, only TCR beta chains were sequenced, and detectable features were limited by the absence of alpha or paired-chain data. Because HLA typing was missing for some donors at each locus, association tests included only the typed subset. When HLA alleles, especially DR and DQ, strongly co-occurred, attributing TCR associations to individual alleles was difficult. Presence/absence analyses assumed roughly uniform sequencing depth across donors, an assumption that may not hold. Most CMV-associated TCR beta chains appeared to be HLA-restricted in a later analysis, and the HLA associations seemed to be driven largely by CMV exposure. In an earlier analysis of roughly 560 of the donors, most TCR beta V segments were observed in productive rearrangements about 90% or about 30% of the time, broadly matching IMGT annotations. A later analysis found that HLA-associated TCR beta chains were more clonally expanded and had lower generation probabilities than equally common non-associated chains. While some public TCRs were present in many individuals, most TCR sequences turned up only very rarely across donors. Cytomegalovirus status was reported to be diagnosed by the classifier with high specificity and sensitivity in both the original and validation cohorts. Correlated functional status among segregating V segments might reflect linkage disequilibrium, but an unknown experimental factor could not be ruled out. In the study, 150 to 200 TCR beta chains were listed as associated with cytomegalovirus. Compared with the approximately 600-donor mean, donors in an Asian-associated ancestry cluster had fewer N-insertions in productive TCRs, according to a later genetic analysis. The authors suggested that the approach could potentially be extended to other disease states and immunological phenotypes. A later analysis reported that several top co-occurrence clusters appeared linked to parvovirus B19, influenza, CMV and Epstein-Barr virus. In a later genetic analysis, a missense DCLRE1C variant was associated with V-gene and J-gene trimming of TCR beta chains, and the association was replicated in an independent cohort. A further reported finding was that TCR beta sequences accurately predicted the HLA-A and HLA-B alleles for most subjects in the first cohort.

The cohort consisted of 600 or so healthy bone marrow donors. All cohort members were sampled while nominally healthy, although unrecorded immune exposures were likely present. The donor tested CMV seropositive and was one of the 289 seropositive cohort members. Every donor gave a peripheral blood sample, and the peripheral blood mononuclear cells from that sample were used for TCR beta sequencing. The Qiagen DNeasy Blood Extraction Kit was used to extract genomic DNA from the blood cell samples. For this clone: It has no known antigen specificity.

The library was built by means of the immunoSEQ multiplex PCR assay. For the multiplex PCR, a mixture combining 60 forward primers for TCR Vbeta segments and 13 reverse primers for TCR Jbeta segments was used. The CDR3 region of rearranged TCR beta genes was amplified from genomic DNA by a multiplex PCR assay. The amplified TCR beta libraries were sequenced on the Illumina HiSeq System as 87-base-pair reads. On the authors' methods: In a later analysis, tens of millions of unique TCR beta chains were counted across the 666 repertoires, and roughly 11 million of these chains were shared by at least two donors. Raw reads were error-corrected and collapsed into unique sequences by a nearest-neighbor algorithm in which closely related sequences were merged to remove PCR and sequencing errors. To assign V, D and J gene segments, CDR3 sequences were aligned to IMGT reference sequences. Each retained sequence needed at least a six-nucleotide match to both a V gene segment and a J gene segment. A rearrangement was called productive if the CDR3 had no stop codons and remained in frame with V and J, and every other rearrangement was called non-productive. Following IMGT convention, CDR3 was defined as the stretch from the second conserved V-encoded cysteine up to the conserved J-encoded phenylalanine. The earlier analysis of more than 450 of the donors excluded sequences that lacked an unambiguous match to a single V gene segment. An earlier analysis of around 600 of the donors classified V segments as functional when productive rearrangements were above 56.7% and as segregating when the standard deviation between donors was above 5%. To diagnose cytomegalovirus status from the catalog of TCR beta chain sequences, a statistical classification framework was built. In a later analysis, V and J genes were assigned by comparing TCR nucleotide sequences against IMGT/GENE-DB human TR gene sequences. Using the TCRdist pipeline, a later analysis assigned CDR3 sequences along with most-parsimonious VDJ recombination scenarios. A later analysis defined each TCR beta chain by its CDR3 amino acid sequence plus V-gene family, and excluded reads lacking a unique V-gene family. In a later analysis, fewer than 600 highly shared, low-generation-probability nucleotide sequences were removed to address suspected cross-contamination and a sequencing artifact. A later analysis calculated a clonal expansion index for each public chain from normalized within-repertoire ranks of inferred template counts. In a later analysis, generation probabilities were computed using a VDJ recombination model fitted to out-of-frame rearrangements, and the results were checked against IGoR. In a later analysis, TCR-TCR, TCR-HLA and TCR-CMV co-occurrence was scored with hypergeometric tests, and a repertoire-size bias correction was applied to TCR pairs. A later analysis estimated false discovery rates by permuting HLA or CMV assignments 20 times. In a later analysis, co-occurring TCRs were grouped using DBSCAN, with TCRdist sequence similarity added in when clustering inside HLA-allele-positive subsets. Repertoires with fewer than 30,000 or more than 120,000 public chains were left out of co-occurrence clustering, as were about 5 repertoires with anomalous nucleotide sharing. The clones in this table, taken by TCRdb from immuneACCESS, are in-frame only. Not every clone is retained; where verified, under half of the shortfall comes from an unresolved V gene, and the cause of the rest is unknown. V and J calls plus clone size are reproduced from that table; the DNA served to infer D and trimming. The table of this sample itemizes 220,000 or so clones. Together, the top ten hold 1.1% of the sample.

This receptor was identified in a girl aged 2 to 10 in good health and CMV-seropositive. The specimen sequenced was PBMCs.

CDR3 sequence: CASLSRTSDEQFF. The nucleotide sequence reads as follows: TGTGCCAGCCTCTCACGGACTAGCGACGAGCAGTTCTTC. Recombination linked TRBV2 to TRBJ2-1, with 9 middle bases fitting TRBD2. V is cut back by 8 bases and J by 10 bases, with 9 bases in the junction unmatched. Reading the germline V gene gives CDR1 SNHLY and CDR2 FYNNEI. There are 13 amino acids in the CDR3, from cysteine to phenylalanine inclusive. Only the CDR3 portion is preserved as DNA: 39 bases, with reading frame beginning at the first base.